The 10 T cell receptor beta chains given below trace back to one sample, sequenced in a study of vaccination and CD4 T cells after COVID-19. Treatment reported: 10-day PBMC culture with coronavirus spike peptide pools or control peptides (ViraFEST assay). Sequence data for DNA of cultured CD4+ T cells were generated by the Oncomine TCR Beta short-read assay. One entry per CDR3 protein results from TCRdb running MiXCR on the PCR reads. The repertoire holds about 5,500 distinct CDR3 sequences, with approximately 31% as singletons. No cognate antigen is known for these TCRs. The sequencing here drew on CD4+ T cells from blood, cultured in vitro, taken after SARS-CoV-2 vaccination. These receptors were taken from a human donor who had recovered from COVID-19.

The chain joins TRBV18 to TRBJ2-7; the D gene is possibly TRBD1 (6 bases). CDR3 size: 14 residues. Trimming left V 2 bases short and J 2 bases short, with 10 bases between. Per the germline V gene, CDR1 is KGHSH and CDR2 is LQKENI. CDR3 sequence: CASSPGDTPYEQYF. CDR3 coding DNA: TGTGCCAGCTCACCAGGGGACACCCCCTACGAGCAGTACTTC.

In DNA, the CDR3 is TGTGCCAGCAGTTACCCGGCAGATACGCAGTATTTT. Translation: CASSYPADTQYF. J is TRBJ2-3 and V is TRBV6-2 or TRBV6-3, with unresolved D. The CDR3 has 12 residues. V lost 2 bases to trimming and J lost 4 bases, with 4 bases between them. CDR1 MNHEY and CDR2 SVGEGT come from the germline V gene.

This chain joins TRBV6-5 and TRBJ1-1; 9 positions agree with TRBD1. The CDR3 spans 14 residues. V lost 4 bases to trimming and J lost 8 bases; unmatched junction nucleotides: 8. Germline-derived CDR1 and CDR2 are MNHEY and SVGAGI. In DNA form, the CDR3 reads TGTGCCAGCAGTTTACAGGGGGCTGGGGGGGAAGCTTTCTTT. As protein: CASSLQGAGGEAFF.

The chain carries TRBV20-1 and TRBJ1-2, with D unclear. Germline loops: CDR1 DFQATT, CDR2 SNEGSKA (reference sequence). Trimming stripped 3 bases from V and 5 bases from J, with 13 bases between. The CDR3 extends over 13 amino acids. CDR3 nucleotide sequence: TGCAGTGCTAGGGGCTCCGGGTCTTATGGCTACACCTTC. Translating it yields CSARGSGSYGYTF.

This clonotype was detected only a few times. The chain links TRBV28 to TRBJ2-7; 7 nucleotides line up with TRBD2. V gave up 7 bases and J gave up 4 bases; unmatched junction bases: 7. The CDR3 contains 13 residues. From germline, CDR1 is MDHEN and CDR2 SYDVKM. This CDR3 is CASNTGTKYEQYF. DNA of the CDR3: TGTGCCAGCAATACCGGGACTAAGTACGAGCAGTACTTC.

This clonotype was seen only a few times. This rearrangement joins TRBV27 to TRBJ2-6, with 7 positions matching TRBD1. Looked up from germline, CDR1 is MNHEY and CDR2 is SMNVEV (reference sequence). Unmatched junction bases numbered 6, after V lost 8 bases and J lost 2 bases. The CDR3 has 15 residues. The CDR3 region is CASRTGQPGANVLTF. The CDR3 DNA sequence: TGTGCCAGCCGGACAGGTCAACCTGGGGCCAACGTCCTGACTTTC. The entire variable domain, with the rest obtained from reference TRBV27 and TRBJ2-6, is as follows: EAQVTQNPRYLITVTGKKLTVTCSQNMNHEYMSWYRQDPGLGLRQIYYSMNVEVTDKGDVPEGYKVSRKEKRNFPLILESPSPNQTSLYFCASRTGQPGANVLTFGAGSRLTVL.

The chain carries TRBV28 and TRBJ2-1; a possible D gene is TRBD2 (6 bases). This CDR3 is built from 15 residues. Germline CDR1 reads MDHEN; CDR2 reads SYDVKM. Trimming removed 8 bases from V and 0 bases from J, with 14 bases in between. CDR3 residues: CASQTGLSSYNEQFF. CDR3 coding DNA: TGTGCCAGCCAAACGGGACTCAGCTCCTACAATGAGCAGTTCTTC.

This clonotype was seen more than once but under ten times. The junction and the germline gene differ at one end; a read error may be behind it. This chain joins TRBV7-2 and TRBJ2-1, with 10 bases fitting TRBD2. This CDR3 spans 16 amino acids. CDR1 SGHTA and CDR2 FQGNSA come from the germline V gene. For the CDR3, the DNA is TGTGCCAGCAGCTTAGCTGGACTAGCGGCCGTCCCGGGCCCTATCTTC. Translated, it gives CASSLAGLAAVPGPIF.

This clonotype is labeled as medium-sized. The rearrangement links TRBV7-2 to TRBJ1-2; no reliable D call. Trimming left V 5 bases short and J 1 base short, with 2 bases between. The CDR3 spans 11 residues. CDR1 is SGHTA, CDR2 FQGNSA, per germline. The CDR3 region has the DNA TGTGCCAGCAGCATTAACTATGGCTACACCTTC. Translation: CASSINYGYTF. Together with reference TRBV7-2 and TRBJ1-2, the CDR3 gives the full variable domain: GAGVSQSPSNKVTEKGKDVELRCDPISGHTALYWYRQSLGQGLEFLIYFQGNSAPDKSGLPSDRFSAERTGGSVSTLTIQRTQQEDSAVYLCASSINYGYTFGSGTRLTVV.

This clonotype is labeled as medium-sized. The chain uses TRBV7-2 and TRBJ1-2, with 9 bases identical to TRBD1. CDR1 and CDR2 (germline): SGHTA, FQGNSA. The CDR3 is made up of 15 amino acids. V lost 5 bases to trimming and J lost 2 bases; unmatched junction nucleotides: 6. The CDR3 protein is CASSPYRGQNYGYTF. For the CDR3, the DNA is TGTGCCAGCAGCCCCTACAGGGGGCAAAACTATGGCTACACCTTC.